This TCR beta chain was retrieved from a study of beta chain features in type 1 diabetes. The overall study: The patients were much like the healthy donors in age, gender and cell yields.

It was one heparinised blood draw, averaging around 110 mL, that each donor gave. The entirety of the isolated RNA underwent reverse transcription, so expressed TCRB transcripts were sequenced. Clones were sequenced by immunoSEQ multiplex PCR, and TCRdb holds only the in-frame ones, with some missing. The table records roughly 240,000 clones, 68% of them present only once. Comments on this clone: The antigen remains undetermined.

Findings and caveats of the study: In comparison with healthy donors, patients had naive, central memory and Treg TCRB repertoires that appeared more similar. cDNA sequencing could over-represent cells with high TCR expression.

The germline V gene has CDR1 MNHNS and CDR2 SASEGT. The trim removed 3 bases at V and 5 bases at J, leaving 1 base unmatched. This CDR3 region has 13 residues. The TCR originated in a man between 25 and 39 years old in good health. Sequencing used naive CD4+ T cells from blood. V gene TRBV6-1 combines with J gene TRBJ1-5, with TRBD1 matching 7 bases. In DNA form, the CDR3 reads TGTGCCAGCAGTGACAGGGGGGATCAGCCCCAGCATTTT. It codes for CASSDRGDQPQHF.